This TCR beta chain was recovered during a study of Ad26.COV2.S vaccination and SARS-CoV-2 variants. The study, taken as a whole, reports: Vaccinees displayed broader spike-specific TCR repertoires than placebo recipients. Non-spike TCR breadth did not differ much between vaccine and placebo recipients. The TCR breadth and depth analyses may have understated or missed part of the total T cell responses.

TCRdb's copy holds only in-frame clones and misses some; the assay was immunoSEQ multiplex PCR. The data show 150,000 to 200,000 clones, around 90% seen once. This CDR3 region has 12 residues. Trimming pared 3 bases from V and 6 bases from J, leaving 8 bases between. CDR1 is LNHDA, CDR2 SQIVND, per germline (reference sequence). Worth noting for this clone: What it binds is unknown.

Sequencing used peripheral blood, obtained after recovery from COVID-19. This receptor was taken from a human donor who had recovered from COVID-19. The chain combines TRBV19 with TRBJ1-2; the D is unclear. This CDR3 reads CASSIPPNGYTF. CDR3 DNA sequence: TGTGCCAGTAGTATCCCGCCAAATGGCTACACCTTC.